These T cell receptor beta chains were read from a single sample in a study of cytomegalovirus exposure and HLA in healthy donors. Clones were sequenced by immunoSEQ multiplex PCR, and TCRdb holds only the in-frame ones, with some missing. The sample has approximately 170,000 clones; around 68% are singletons. Sequences were obtained from PBMCs. The receptor source for this set is a man between 45 and 60 years old in good health and CMV-seronegative. CDR3s leave out the opening cysteine and the closing phenylalanine or tryptophan.

ASSQRQGEADTQY,TRBV4-2,TRBJ2-3
ASSFSASINEQF,TRBV11-1,TRBJ2-1
ASSLQGGYT,TRBV28,TRBJ1-2
ASSLGRQGSDGYT,TRBV7-2,TRBJ1-2
ASSLRGNTEAF,TRBV14,TRBJ1-1
ASTGQGRNEQF,TRBV27,TRBJ2-1
ASSLEPGGAYYGYT,TRBV4-1,TRBJ1-2
ASSADRGLGNTIY,TRBV10-2,TRBJ1-3
SVGQTHYGYT,TRBV29-1,TRBJ1-2
ASRSMYNGGNEQF,TRBV19,TRBJ2-1
SVESSGGADTQY,TRBV29-1,TRBJ2-3
ASSPPQRNTIY,TRBV27,TRBJ1-3
ATRRVVEETQY,TRBV7-9,TRBJ2-5
ASSLAGRKAF,TRBV11-2,TRBJ1-1
ASSLGGSGNTIY,TRBV5-8,TRBJ1-3
STWGGAEAF,TRBV20-1,TRBJ1-1
ASSSVTGRNEQF,TRBV6-6,TRBJ2-1
ASLAGGYGNTEAF,TRBV28,TRBJ1-1
ASSQYVATEAF,TRBV27,TRBJ1-1
ASNNRVVGYGYT,TRBV6-1,TRBJ1-2
ASSLTAYGYT,TRBV25-1,TRBJ1-2
ASRGGTGIQETQY,TRBV2,TRBJ2-5
ASSLDWSGLPYGYT,TRBV5-5,TRBJ1-2
ATGGQSYETQY,TRBV10-3,TRBJ2-5
ASSLWAPAGLGSYEQY,TRBV27,TRBJ2-7
ASRTLQGGALNTEAF,TRBV28,TRBJ1-1
ASSRTEYYEQY,TRBV11-1,TRBJ2-7
ASSRDRGVGEQY,TRBV6-5,TRBJ2-7
ASSSGIMNTEAF,TRBV6-5,TRBJ1-1
ASSSPGGRYEQY,TRBV11-2,TRBJ2-7
ASSSRGGNEQF,TRBV5-1,TRBJ2-1
ASSSPGQGHNEQF,TRBV7-2,TRBJ2-1
SVHTPGNVRDTQY,TRBV29-1,TRBJ2-3
ASSFIRIAGGTDTQY,TRBV5-6,TRBJ2-3
AISESQYEQF,TRBV10-3,TRBJ2-1
ASSGVRQGTGELF,TRBV5-1,TRBJ2-2
ASRAYDREIAEAF,TRBV6-1,TRBJ1-1
SAQGNEKLF,TRBV20-1,TRBJ1-4
ASSLGPGDGPYEQY,TRBV5-5,TRBJ2-7
ASGLQGETTDTQY,TRBV7-9,TRBJ2-3
ASTGRAGGETQY,TRBV7-9,TRBJ2-5
ASSISYNYGYT,TRBV19,TRBJ1-2
ASSPEGYNEQF,TRBV18,TRBJ2-1
ASSHGTGNEKLF,TRBV5-8,TRBJ1-4